These 6 T cell receptor beta chains came from one sample sequenced in a study of response to subunit inactivated influenza vaccine. Via MiXCR, TCRdb re-called the RT-PCR reads, giving one row per CDR3 protein. In the table there are around 490,000 distinct CDR3 sequences, about 7.6% of which are singletons. The input for sequencing was PBMCs from blood, taken around 2 years after vaccination. All receptors derive from a man between 45 and 75 years old who received an inactivated influenza vaccine.

The gene calls are TRBV6-5 and TRBJ2-5; possibly TRBD1 for D (6 bases). The CDR3 is made up of 15 amino acids. Trimming shortened V by 3 bases and J by 1 base, and 12 bases separated the two germline ends. Germline V gene lookup returns CDR1 MNHEY and CDR2 SVGAGI. In DNA, the CDR3 is TGTGCCAGCAGTTATTCGAGGGGGTCCCAAGAGACCCAGTACTTC. This gives the protein CASSYSRGSQETQYF.

V is TRBV7-2 and J is TRBJ2-3; D is unclear. Germline CDR1 is SGHTA and CDR2 is FQGNSA. This CDR3 region has 15 residues. V was clipped by 1 base and J by 5 bases, with 13 bases between them. The CDR3 DNA reads TGTGCCAGCAGCTTAGTGGTCGCGGAGAAAGATACGCAGTATTTT. It is translated as CASSLVVAEKDTQYF. Full variable domain (rest looked up from reference TRBV7-2 and TRBJ2-3): GAGVSQSPSNKVTEKGKDVELRCDPISGHTALYWYRQSLGQGLEFLIYFQGNSAPDKSGLPSDRFSAERTGGSVSTLTIQRTQQEDSAVYLCASSLVVAEKDTQYFGPGTRLTVL.

There are a few counts of this clonotype. This sequence joins TRBV5-1 and TRBJ2-1; TRBD2 matches 13 bases. The CDR3 has 19 residues. Trimming removed 5 bases from V and 3 bases from J; junction bases left unmatched: 14. The germline V gene encodes CDR1 SGHRS and CDR2 YFSETQ. In nucleotides, the CDR3 is TGCGCCAGCAGTCCCGGACTAGCGGGAGTAGCGGGGGACTACAATGAGCAGTTCTTC. Protein sequence: CASSPGLAGVAGDYNEQFF.

Details on this clonotype: With a much larger clone just one base away, this may be a read error. The V call is TRBV4-2, the J call TRBJ1-3, with TRBD1 identical over 7 bases. From germline, CDR1 is LGHNA and CDR2 YNFKEQ. The CDR3 totals 15 residues. The DNA for the CDR3 is TGTGCCAGCAGCCAAGATACAGGGGCAGGAAACACCCTATATTTT. Translating gives CASSQDTGAGNTLYF.

The chain carries TRBV21-1 and TRBJ2-6; the table calls TRBD2, which could not be checked here. TRBV21-1 counts as a pseudogene. This CDR3 is 14 amino acids long. CDR3 protein: CASSKRPLRDVLTF. The CDR3 bases are TGTGCCAGCAGCAAAAGGCCCCTCAGGGACGTCCTGACTTTC.

The DNA for the CDR3 is TGCAGCGTTTTATGGAAAAACACTGAAGCTTTCTTT. The encoded protein is CSVLWKNTEAFF. The V gene is TRBV29-1, the J gene TRBJ1-1; no firm D call. The CDR3 consists of 12 residues. Germline CDR1 and CDR2: SQVTM and ANQGSEA. Between the trimmed V and J ends, which lost 5 bases and 2 bases, there was a span of 9 bases. Supplemented by reference TRBV29-1 and TRBJ1-1, the full variable domain reads SAVISQKPSRDICQRGTSLTIQCQVDSQVTMMFWYRQQPGQSLTLIATANQGSEATYESGFVIDKFPISRPNLTFSTLTVSNMSPEDSSIYLCSVLWKNTEAFFGQGTRLTVV.